This TCR beta chain was documented in a study of control samples from healthy donors and cancer patients. Germline-derived CDR1 and CDR2 are LGHNA and YSLEER. This CDR3 has 15 amino acids. Trimming shortened V by 3 bases and J by 7 bases, and 18 bases separated the two germline ends. Profiling relied on immunoSEQ multiplex PCR, and the TCRdb table lists in-frame clones only, not all of them. Altogether tens of thousands of clones are present, roughly 89% being singletons, with the ten largest covering 15% to 19%. The gene calls are TRBV4-3 and TRBJ1-2; D ambiguous. This TCR derives from a man younger than 45 in good health. The specimen was blood. CDR3 sequence reads: CASSQAGSIIRGYTF. In DNA, the CDR3 is TGCGCCAGCAGCCAGGCCGGGTCTATCATACGTGGCTACACCTTC.